The T cell receptor (beta chain) under discussion was sequenced for a study of shared clonotypes between healthy human individuals. The CDR3 is 12 residues long. The germline V gene has CDR1 MDHEN and CDR2 SYDVKM. V gave up 6 bases and J gave up 14 bases, with 17 bases separating them. All donors were Caucasian adults living in Nashville, Tennessee. The method was immunoSEQ multiplex PCR; TCRdb's version includes in-frame clones alone and lacks a portion of them. There are roughly 1,600,000 clones in the sample; less than 99% occur only once, and about 0.35% lies in the top ten. Material: naive CD4+ T cells sorted from blood. Subset noted: CD45RA+ positively selected. The rearrangement links TRBV28 to TRBJ1-5; D not resolved. The origin of this receptor is a young man in good health. CDR3 nucleotide sequence: TGTGCCAGCAGACTCTCACTACGGGCGAAGCATTTT. Residues: CASRLSLRAKHF.